This TCR beta chain was captured by sequencing in a study of CD8+CD57+ T cells in acquired aplastic anemia. Per germline, CDR1 LNHDA and CDR2 SQIVND (reference sequence). Trimming removed 4 bases from V and 7 bases from J, with 17 bases in between. The CDR3 contains 15 residues. The TCR beta profiling, which covered VDJ combination and CDR3 sequence, was carried out using genomic DNA as the template. TCRdb re-analysed the reads in MiXCR, keeping a single row per CDR3 protein. Among about 240,000 distinct CDR3 sequences listed, around 45% were seen once. Patients picked for sequencing had shown CD8+CD57+ cell expansion detected by flow cytometry. Acquired aplastic anemia of severe grade affected all patients.

This chain uses TRBV19 with TRBJ1-5; D uncertain. This receptor was taken from a human donor with aplastic anemia. The sequenced sample consisted of sorted CD4+, CD8+, or CD8+CD57+ T cells (not recorded which) from PBMCs. The CDR3 here is CASSSASYGVQPQHF. DNA for the CDR3: TGTGCCAGTAGTAGTGCTTCCTACGGGGTCCAGCCCCAGCATTTT.